This T cell receptor beta chain was observed in a study of T-cell reconstitution after alpha-beta-depleted transplantation in children. Findings and limits, study-wide: Reportedly, roughly two months post-transplant, alpha-beta T cells arose from several hundred expanded graft clones.

This CDR3 region has 14 residues. Germline CDR1 is DFQATT and CDR2 is SNEGSKA (reference sequence). V was cut by 3 bases and J by 0 bases, with 11 bases left in between. As it was prepared, the TCRbeta library received unique molecular identifiers. TCRdb reprocessed the PCR reads via MiXCR and lists one record per CDR3 protein. Here the sample spans roughly 670,000 distinct CDR3 sequences, less than 15% being singletons. Of note for this clonotype: Its cognate antigen is unknown.

The V call is TRBV20-1, the J call TRBJ2-5; D unresolved. This TCR was sampled from a girl aged 2 to 10 with congenital amegakaryocytic thrombocytopenia, due to receive a stem cell transplant. Sequencing used PBMCs, obtained before TCRalphabeta/CD19-depleted stem cell transplant. CDR3 nucleotides: TGCAGTGCTAGGGAAACTGTACACCAAGAGACCCAGTACTTC. The encoded protein is CSARETVHQETQYF.